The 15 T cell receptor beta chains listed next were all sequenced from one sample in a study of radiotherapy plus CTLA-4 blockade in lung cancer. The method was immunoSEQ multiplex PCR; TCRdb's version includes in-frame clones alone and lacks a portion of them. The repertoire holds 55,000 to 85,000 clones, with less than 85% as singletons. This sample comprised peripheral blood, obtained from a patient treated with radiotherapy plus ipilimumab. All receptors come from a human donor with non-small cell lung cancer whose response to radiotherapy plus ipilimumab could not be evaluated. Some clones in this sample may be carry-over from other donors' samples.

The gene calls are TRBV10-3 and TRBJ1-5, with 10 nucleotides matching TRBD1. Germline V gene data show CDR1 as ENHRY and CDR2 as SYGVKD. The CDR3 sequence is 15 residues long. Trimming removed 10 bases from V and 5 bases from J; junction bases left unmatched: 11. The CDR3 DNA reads TGTGCCAGCCGCCGATCCGGGACAGGGGATCAGCCCCAGCATTTT. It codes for CASRRSGTGDQPQHF.

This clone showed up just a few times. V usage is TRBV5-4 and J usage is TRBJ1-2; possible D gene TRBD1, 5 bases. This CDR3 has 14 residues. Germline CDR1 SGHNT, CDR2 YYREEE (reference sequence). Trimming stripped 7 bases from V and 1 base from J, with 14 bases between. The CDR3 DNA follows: TGTGCCAGCGGCGGAAGGGGACTTAACTATGGCTACACCTTC. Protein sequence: CASGGRGLNYGYTF.

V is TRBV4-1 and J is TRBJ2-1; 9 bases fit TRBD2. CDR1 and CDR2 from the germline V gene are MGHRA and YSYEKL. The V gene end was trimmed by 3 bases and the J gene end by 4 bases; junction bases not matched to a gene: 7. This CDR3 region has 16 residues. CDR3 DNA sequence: TGCGCCAGCAGCCACTATAGCGGGGGTGAATACAATGAGCAGTTCTTC. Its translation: CASSHYSGGEYNEQFF.

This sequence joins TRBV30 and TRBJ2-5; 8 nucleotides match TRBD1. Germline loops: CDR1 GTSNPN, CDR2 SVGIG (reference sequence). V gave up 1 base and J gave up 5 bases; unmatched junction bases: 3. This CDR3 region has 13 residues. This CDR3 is CAWSEDRVETQYF. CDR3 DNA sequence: TGTGCCTGGAGTGAGGACAGGGTGGAGACCCAGTACTTC.

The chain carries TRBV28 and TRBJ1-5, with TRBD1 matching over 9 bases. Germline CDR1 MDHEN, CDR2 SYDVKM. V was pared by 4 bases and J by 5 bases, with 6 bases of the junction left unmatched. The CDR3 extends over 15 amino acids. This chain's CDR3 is CASSWGQGGDQPQHF. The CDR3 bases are TGTGCCAGCAGTTGGGGACAGGGCGGAGATCAGCCCCAGCATTTT.

For the CDR3, the DNA is TGTGCCAGCACCAGGGCAGTCACAGATACGCAGTATTTT. Residues: CASTRAVTDTQYF. The V gene is TRBV7-2, the J gene TRBJ2-3; the D gene is possibly TRBD1 (5 bases). The CDR3 covers 13 residues. The germline V and J ends were trimmed by 7 bases and 2 bases, with 10 bases remaining between them. Germline V gene data show CDR1 as SGHTA and CDR2 as FQGNSA.

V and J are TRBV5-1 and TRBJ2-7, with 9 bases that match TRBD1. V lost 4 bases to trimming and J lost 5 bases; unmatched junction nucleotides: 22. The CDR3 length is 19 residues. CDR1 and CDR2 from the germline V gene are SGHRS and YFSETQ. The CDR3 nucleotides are TGCGCCAGCAGCCACCAAGTTTCAAGTCCGGGACAGGGATGGGACGAGCAGTACTTC. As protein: CASSHQVSSPGQGWDEQYF.

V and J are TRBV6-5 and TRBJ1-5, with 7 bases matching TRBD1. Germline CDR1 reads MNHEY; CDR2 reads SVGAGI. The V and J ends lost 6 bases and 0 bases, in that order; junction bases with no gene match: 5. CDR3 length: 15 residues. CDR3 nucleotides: TGTGCCAGCAGATTGGGACAGTATAGCAATCAGCCCCAGCATTTT. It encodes CASRLGQYSNQPQHF.

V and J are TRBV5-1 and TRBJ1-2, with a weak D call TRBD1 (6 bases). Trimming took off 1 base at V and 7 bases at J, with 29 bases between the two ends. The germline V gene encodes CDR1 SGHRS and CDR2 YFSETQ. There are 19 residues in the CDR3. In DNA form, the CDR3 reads TGCGCCAGCAGCTTGCCTTCCTATAATCAGGGGTCCCTACCCTCTGGCTACACCTTC. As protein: CASSLPSYNQGSLPSGYTF.

The CDR3 DNA reads as TGCGCCAGCAGCTTGGGGATAGACAGGGCGACTGAAGCTTTCTTT. This translates into CASSLGIDRATEAFF. The gene calls are TRBV5-1 and TRBJ1-1; 7 bases align to TRBD1. V lost 0 bases and J lost 5; bases outside the gene matches: 7. CDR3 size: 15 residues. CDR1 and CDR2 (germline): SGHRS, YFSETQ. Full variable domain (outside the CDR3, taken from reference TRBV5-1 and TRBJ1-1): KAGVTQTPRYLIKTRGQQVTLSCSPISGHRSVSWYQQTPGQGLQFLFEYFSETQRNKGNFPGRFSGRQFSNSRSEMNVSTLELGDSALYLCASSLGIDRATEAFFGQGTRLTVV.

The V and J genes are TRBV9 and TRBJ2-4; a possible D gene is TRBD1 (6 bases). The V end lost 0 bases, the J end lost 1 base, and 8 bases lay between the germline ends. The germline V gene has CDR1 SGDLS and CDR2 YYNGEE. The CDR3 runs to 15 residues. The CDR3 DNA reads TGTGCCAGCAGCGTAGTGGGGGCGGCCAAAAACATTCAGTACTTC. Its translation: CASSVVGAAKNIQYF.

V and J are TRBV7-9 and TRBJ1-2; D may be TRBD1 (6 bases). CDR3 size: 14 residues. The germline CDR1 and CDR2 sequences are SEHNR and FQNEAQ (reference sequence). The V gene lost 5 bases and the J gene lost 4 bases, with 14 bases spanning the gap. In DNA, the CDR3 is TGTGCCAGCAGCCGCGACAGGCTTTTCTATGGCTACACCTTC. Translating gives CASSRDRLFYGYTF.

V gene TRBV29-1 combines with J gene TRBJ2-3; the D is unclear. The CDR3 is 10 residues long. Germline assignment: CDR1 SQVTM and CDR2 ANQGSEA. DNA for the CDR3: TGCCAGGCAGGCACAGATACGCAGTATTTT. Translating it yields CQAGTDTQYF.

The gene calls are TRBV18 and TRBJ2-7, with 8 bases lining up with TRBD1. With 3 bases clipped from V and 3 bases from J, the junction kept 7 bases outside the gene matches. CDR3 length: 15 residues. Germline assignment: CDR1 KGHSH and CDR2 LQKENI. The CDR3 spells CASSPGQGSIYEQYF. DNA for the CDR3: TGTGCCAGCTCACCCGGACAGGGATCGATCTACGAGCAGTACTTC.

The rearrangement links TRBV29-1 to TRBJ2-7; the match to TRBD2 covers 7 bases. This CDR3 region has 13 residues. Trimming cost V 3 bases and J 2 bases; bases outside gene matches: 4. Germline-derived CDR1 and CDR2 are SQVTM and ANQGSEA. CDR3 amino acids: CSVEGGTPYEQYF. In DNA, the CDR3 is TGCAGCGTTGAGGGAGGGACCCCCTACGAGCAGTACTTC.